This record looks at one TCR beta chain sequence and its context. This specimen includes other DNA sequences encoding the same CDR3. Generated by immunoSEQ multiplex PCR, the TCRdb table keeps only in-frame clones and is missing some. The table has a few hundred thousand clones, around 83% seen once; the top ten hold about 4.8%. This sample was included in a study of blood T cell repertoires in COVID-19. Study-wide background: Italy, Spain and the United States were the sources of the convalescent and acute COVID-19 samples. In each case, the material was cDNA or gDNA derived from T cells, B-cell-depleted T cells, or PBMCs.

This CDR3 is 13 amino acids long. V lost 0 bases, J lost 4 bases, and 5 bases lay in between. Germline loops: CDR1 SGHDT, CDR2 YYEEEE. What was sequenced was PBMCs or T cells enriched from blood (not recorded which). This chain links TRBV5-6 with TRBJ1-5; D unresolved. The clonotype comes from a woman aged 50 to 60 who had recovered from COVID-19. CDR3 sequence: CASSLAGNQPQHF. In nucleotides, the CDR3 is TGTGCCAGCAGCTTGGCCGGGAATCAGCCCCAGCATTTT.